This T cell receptor (beta chain) was captured in a study of blood T cell repertoires in COVID-19 (dated by TCRdb to the early 2020s). As for the study more broadly: Samples covering the acute and convalescent phases of COVID-19 were provided by collaborators in the United States, Italy and Spain. The repertoires were made available in a free public database intended to serve as a resource for research on the immune response to SARS-CoV-2. The sample metadata nearly always contained a de-identified subject ID, COVID-19 status, age in years and sex. Where HLA class I and class II types were available, the types were taken from metadata supplied by the sample provider, not from assay-based typing. The dataset comprised deeply sampled blood TCRbeta repertoires from subjects exposed to, actively infected with, or recovered from COVID-19. The material from the prospective study consisted of cDNA or gDNA derived from T cells, B-cell-depleted T cells, or PBMCs. Samples were obtained from the ongoing ImmuneRACE study (first 160 participants) and from 1,000 to 1,500 subjects provided by 6 global collaborators.

TCRbeta CDR3 regions were amplified from genomic DNA by means of the immunoSEQ Assay, a bias-controlled multiplex PCR. In the original analysis: Within the assay, amplification of reference gene primers was used to estimate how many nucleated cells each sample contained. To quantify the absolute abundance of each unique TCRbeta CDR3 rearrangement, sequence reads were collapsed and filtered. For each sample, productive Simpson clonality was calculated as the square root of Simpson's diversity index over productive rearrangements. The clones in this table, taken by TCRdb from immuneACCESS, are in-frame only. Not every clone is retained; where verified, under half of the shortfall comes from an unresolved V gene, and the cause of the rest is unknown. The D gene and trimming were derived from the DNA, and the V and J assignments and clone size from that table. This sample gives approximately 250,000 clones in total; around nine tenths of them show up just once. The ten largest clones represent around 8.8% of the sample.

From its cysteine to its phenylalanine, the CDR3 spans 17 amino acids. The only DNA kept is the CDR3, 51 bases in frame from the first base. Unmatched junction bases come to 11, with V trimmed by 0 bases and J by 3 bases. From a lookup of the germline V gene (reference sequence), CDR1 and CDR2 are GTSNPN and SVGIG. The collaborating institutions used their own protocols to collect whole blood in K2EDTA tubes. For TCRbeta analysis, collaborator samples were shipped as frozen whole blood, as isolated PBMCs, or as DNA extracted from either sample type. About this clone: Its antigen remains undetermined. Base-call qualities are not available, and no considerably larger clone is one nucleotide away.

Results the study describes overall, beyond this receptor: The amount of clinical and demographic metadata varied by source and participant and was provided uncurated.

Sequences were obtained from peripheral blood. The sequence came from a man aged 35-49 years with active or convalescent COVID-19. The chain couples TRBV30 to TRBJ2-1; 7 junctional bases match TRBD2. Here is the DNA: TGTGCCTGGAGTGTACTGGCTAGCGGACTAGTCTACAATGAGCAGTTCTTC. Translated, this is CAWSVLASGLVYNEQFF. This CDR3, with the reference TRBV30 and TRBJ2-1 proteins standing in past its ends, gives the full variable domain SQTIHQWPATLVQPVGSPLSLECTVEGTSNPNLYWYRQAAGRGLQLLFYSVGIGQISSEVPQNLSASRPQDRQFILSSKKLLLSDSGFYLCAWSVLASGLVYNEQFFGPGTRLTVL.